Below are 29 T cell receptor beta chains sequenced from a single sample in a study of OX40 agonist ivuxolimab in advanced cancers. Profiling relied on immunoSEQ multiplex PCR, and the TCRdb table lists in-frame clones only, not all of them. There are 100,000 or so clones in the sample; around 90% occur only once, and around 3.3% lies in the top ten. The starting material was CD4+ or CD8+ T cells sorted from blood, obtained in a trial of the OX40 agonist ivuxolimab. The receptors were gathered from an adult with an advanced solid tumor such as melanoma, head and neck, liver or kidney cancer.

The V call is TRBV7-9, the J call TRBJ1-1; TRBD1 might be the D (6 bases). Germline lookup yields CDR1 SEHNR and CDR2 FQNEAQ (reference sequence). The ends were cut back, 5 bases at V and 5 bases at J, with 15 bases in the middle. This CDR3 has 14 amino acids. This CDR3 reads CASSRFQGFTEAFF. The CDR3 nucleotides read TGTGCCAGCAGCCGATTTCAGGGGTTTACTGAAGCTTTCTTT.

The rearrangement links TRBV10-2 to TRBJ2-2; D unresolved. V was clipped by 10 bases and J by 3 bases, with 6 bases between them. This CDR3 spans 11 amino acids. CDR1 and CDR2 (germline): WSHSY, SAAADI. In nucleotides, the CDR3 is TGCGCCACCGACTACACCGGGGAGCTGTTTTTT. Protein product: CATDYTGELFF.

This chain links TRBV7-9 with TRBJ1-3; D unclear. Germline V lookup: CDR1 SEHNR, CDR2 FQNEAQ (reference sequence). The CDR3 is 14 residues long. V gave up 1 base and J gave up 11 bases, with 15 bases separating them. CDR3 in amino acids: CASSLDLSVDAIYF. For the CDR3, the DNA is TGTGCCAGCAGCTTAGATTTGTCAGTAGACGCCATATATTTT.

This clone was seen once. J is TRBJ2-5 and V is TRBV13; D remains unclear. The V gene lost 5 bases and the J gene lost 3 bases, with 13 bases spanning the gap. CDR1 and CDR2 (germline): PRHDT, FYEKMQ (reference sequence). The CDR3 contains 14 residues. This CDR3 reads CASSLGPSEETQYF. As DNA, the CDR3 is TGTGCCAGCAGCCTTGGGCCCTCAGAAGAGACCCAGTACTTC.

The chain combines TRBV27 with TRBJ1-1; 7 nucleotides agree with TRBD1. Germline V gene data show CDR1 as MNHEY and CDR2 as SMNVEV (reference sequence). This CDR3 region has 11 residues. V was clipped by 8 bases and J by 8 bases; unmatched bases: 5. CDR3 residues: CASGWDREAFF. CDR3 coding DNA: TGTGCCAGCGGGTGGGACAGAGAAGCTTTCTTT.

This chain links TRBV7-3 with TRBJ2-7; a weak D match, TRBD2 (6 bases). The CDR3 runs 13 residues. Germline V gene lookup returns CDR1 SGHTA and CDR2 FQGTGA. The V and J ends lost 1 base and 6 bases respectively, with 10 bases between them. In nucleotides, the CDR3 is TGTGCCAGCAGCTTAATTGGGGGAGGCGAGCAGTACTTC. It translates to CASSLIGGGEQYF.

Here the CDR3 reads CATESQRGGYNEQFF. The DNA for the CDR3 is TGTGCCACCGAATCCCAGCGGGGGGGTTACAATGAGCAGTTCTTC. J is TRBJ2-1 and V is TRBV27, with TRBD2 matching over 10 bases. This CDR3 region has 15 residues. Trimming at V came to 10 bases and at J to 4 bases, leaving 10 bases not matched to a gene. In germline, CDR1 is MNHEY, CDR2 SMNVEV (reference sequence).

The chain links TRBV28 to TRBJ2-7, with a weak D call TRBD1 (6 bases). V was shortened by 4 bases and J by 0 bases, with 16 bases between the two germline ends. This CDR3 is built from 16 residues. Germline V gene sequence: CDR1 MDHEN, CDR2 SYDVKM. Written as DNA, the CDR3 is TGTGCCAGCAGTTCCCCGGGACAACAACTCTCCTACGAGCAGTACTTC. This codes for CASSSPGQQLSYEQYF. The whole variable domain, filled in from reference TRBV28 and TRBJ2-7, reads DVKVTQSSRYLVKRTGEKVFLECVQDMDHENMFWYRQDPGLGLRLIYFSYDVKMKEKGDIPEGYSVSREKKERFSLILESASTNQTSMYLCASSSPGQQLSYEQYFGPGTRLTVT.

The chain recombines TRBV9 with TRBJ2-2; 7 positions match TRBD1. This CDR3 region has 13 residues. Germline trimming cut 7 bases from V and 1 base from J; bases unmatched to any gene: 1. Germline V gives CDR1 SGDLS, CDR2 YYNGEE. CDR3 coding DNA: TGTGCCAGCGGACAGGTGAACACCGGGGAGCTGTTTTTT. It translates to CASGQVNTGELFF.

The chain links TRBV13 to TRBJ1-6, with a tentative D call TRBD1 (6 bases). The CDR3 is 15 amino acids. V lost 4 bases and J lost 8, with 15 bases in between. CDR1 is PRHDT, CDR2 FYEKMQ, per germline (reference sequence). Here the CDR3 DNA reads TGTGCCAGCAGCTGGGGGGCTCCCTTGGATTCACCCCTCCACTTT. This gives the protein CASSWGAPLDSPLHF.

CDR3 DNA: TGTGCCAGCAGCTTATTCAAGGAGACCCAGTACTTC. It is translated as CASSLFKETQYF. V is TRBV7-9 and J is TRBJ2-5; D call uncertain. The CDR3 is 12 residues long. Germline-derived CDR1 and CDR2 are SEHNR and FQNEAQ (reference sequence). V was pared by 2 bases and J by 5 bases, with 6 bases between.

This sequence joins TRBV5-1 and TRBJ2-7; 14 positions agree with TRBD2. The CDR3 sequence is 17 residues long. Germline V gives CDR1 SGHRS, CDR2 YFSETQ. Losses at the gene ends were 4 bases for V and 2 bases for J; bases not matched to a gene: 8. The DNA for the CDR3 is TGCGCCAGCAGCCCCGGACTAGCGGGGGGCTTTACCTACGAGCAGTACTTC. It is translated as CASSPGLAGGFTYEQYF. The full variable domain, completed using reference TRBV5-1 and TRBJ2-7, is KAGVTQTPRYLIKTRGQQVTLSCSPISGHRSVSWYQQTPGQGLQFLFEYFSETQRNKGNFPGRFSGRQFSNSRSEMNVSTLELGDSALYLCASSPGLAGGFTYEQYFGPGTRLTVT.

The rearrangement joins TRBV7-9 to TRBJ2-7; D might be TRBD2 (6 bases). Germline V lookup: CDR1 SEHNR, CDR2 FQNEAQ (reference sequence). Deletions cut 5 bases from V and 1 base from J, with 15 bases between. The CDR3 extends over 15 amino acids. The CDR3 is CASSPGRGPSYEQYF. The CDR3, as DNA: TGTGCCAGCAGCCCAGGGCGGGGCCCTTCCTACGAGCAGTACTTC. The whole variable domain, filled in from reference TRBV7-9 and TRBJ2-7, reads DTGVSQNPRHKITKRGQNVTFRCDPISEHNRLYWYRQTLGQGPEFLTYFQNEAQLEKSRLLSDRFSAERPKGSFSTLEIQRTEQGDSAMYLCASSPGRGPSYEQYFGPGTRLTVT.

The gene calls are TRBV29-1 and TRBJ2-3, with D uncertain. Trimming cost V 3 bases and J 7 bases, with 8 bases left between them. CDR1 is SQVTM, CDR2 ANQGSEA, per germline. The CDR3 consists of 11 residues. This CDR3 is CSVDHIYTQYF. CDR3 in DNA: TGCAGCGTTGATCATATATATACGCAGTATTTT.

The chain combines TRBV27 with TRBJ2-7; D unresolved. The CDR3 is 11 amino acids. The V gene lost 6 bases and the J gene lost 9 bases, with 12 bases spanning the gap. The germline V gene has CDR1 MNHEY and CDR2 SMNVEV (reference sequence). CDR3 residues: CASSPGWGQYF. The CDR3 coding sequence is TGTGCCAGCAGCCCTGGGTGGGGGCAGTACTTC.

V is TRBV7-9 and J is TRBJ2-1; TRBD1 agrees at 8 bases. The ends lost 2 bases at V and 1 base at J; junction bases unmatched: 1. The germline CDR1 and CDR2 sequences are SEHNR and FQNEAQ (reference sequence). CDR3 length: 15 residues. CDR3 in DNA: TGTGCCAGCAGCTTAACAGGGGGGTCCTACAATGAGCAGTTCTTC. It codes for CASSLTGGSYNEQFF. Based on the CDR3 plus reference TRBV7-9 and TRBJ2-1, the full variable domain is DTGVSQNPRHKITKRGQNVTFRCDPISEHNRLYWYRQTLGQGPEFLTYFQNEAQLEKSRLLSDRFSAERPKGSFSTLEIQRTEQGDSAMYLCASSLTGGSYNEQFFGPGTRLTVL.

The chain couples TRBV19 to TRBJ2-7; the D gene could be TRBD1 or TRBD2 (5 bases each). This CDR3 has 15 amino acids. Between the trimmed V and J ends, which lost 3 bases and 0 bases, there was a span of 12 bases. Germline loops: CDR1 LNHDA, CDR2 SQIVND (reference sequence). Written as DNA, the CDR3 is TGTGCCAGTAGTATGCCCGGGACCCCCTCCTACGAGCAGTACTTC. Protein product: CASSMPGTPSYEQYF.

This rearrangement joins TRBV4-2 to TRBJ2-1; 7 positions match TRBD2. Looked up from germline, CDR1 is LGHNA and CDR2 is YNFKEQ. The CDR3 sequence is 15 residues long. With 1 base clipped from V and 5 bases from J, the junction kept 5 bases outside the gene matches. The DNA of the CDR3 is TGTGCCAGCAGCCAAGCGGGTCTAGCGGACAATGAGCAGTTCTTC. Translated: CASSQAGLADNEQFF.

This clone has only one observation. The rearrangement joins TRBV6-5 to TRBJ1-1; D ambiguous. V dropped 5 bases and J dropped 12 bases, with 13 bases sitting between them. The CDR3 covers 11 residues. Germline V gene data show CDR1 as MNHEY and CDR2 as SVGAGI. The CDR3 region is CASSESGMTFF. The DNA of the CDR3 is TGTGCCAGCAGTGAATCGGGGATGACTTTCTTT.

The chain employs TRBV9 and TRBJ1-1, with 8 bases aligning to TRBD1. The V gene end was trimmed by 2 bases and the J gene end by 1 base; junction bases not matched to a gene: 28. Germline-derived CDR1 and CDR2 are SGDLS and YYNGEE. The CDR3 consists of 23 residues. The DNA of the CDR3 is TGTGCCAGCAGCGTCCACCCCGGGACAGGAAGTGTGGCGGATACCCCTGGGAACACTGAAGCTTTCTTT. It yields the protein CASSVHPGTGSVADTPGNTEAFF.

The chain uses TRBV27 and TRBJ1-1; 7 bases align to TRBD1. The germline V gene encodes CDR1 MNHEY and CDR2 SMNVEV (reference sequence). There are 14 residues in the CDR3. V was clipped by 6 bases and J by 1 base; unmatched bases: 5. CDR3 sequence: CASSKGQANTEAFF. The DNA for the CDR3 is TGTGCCAGCAGCAAAGGACAGGCGAACACTGAAGCTTTCTTT.

This chain links TRBV2 with TRBJ1-5, with D uncertain. Germline CDR1 and CDR2: SNHLY and FYNNEI. CDR3 length: 13 residues. The V and J ends lost 7 bases and 3 bases respectively, with 10 bases between them. The DNA for the CDR3 is TGTGCCAGCATGTCGGCACCCAATCAGCCCCAGCATTTT. Protein: CASMSAPNQPQHF.

V gene TRBV7-9 combines with J gene TRBJ2-3; TRBD2 is a possible D gene (6 bases). Trimming stripped 4 bases from V and 0 bases from J, with 17 bases between. This CDR3 is 17 amino acids long. CDR1 and CDR2 (germline): SEHNR, FQNEAQ (reference sequence). CDR3 protein: CASSSPRERASTDTQYF. CDR3 sequence (DNA): TGTGCCAGCAGCTCCCCTAGGGAGCGGGCTAGCACAGATACGCAGTATTTT.

Only one count was recorded for this clone. The rearrangement links TRBV4-1 to TRBJ1-2; 7 nucleotides line up with TRBD1. The germline CDR1 and CDR2 sequences are MGHRA and YSYEKL. The CDR3 consists of 15 residues. Trimming took 4 bases from V and 6 from J; bases not matched to a gene: 11. The CDR3, as DNA: TGCGCCAGCAGCCCCCACGACAGGGCCCTTGATGGCTACACCTTC. This translates into CASSPHDRALDGYTF.

The chain employs TRBV7-2 and TRBJ2-5, with 13 bases that match TRBD2. CDR3 length equals 16 residues. V was pared by 5 bases and J by 5 bases, with 8 bases of the junction left unmatched. CDR1 and CDR2 from the germline V gene are SGHTA and FQGNSA. The CDR3 protein is CASSVTSGGAWETQYF. The DNA for the CDR3 is TGTGCCAGCAGCGTAACTAGCGGGGGGGCCTGGGAGACCCAGTACTTC.

The chain links TRBV2 to TRBJ2-7, with 14 bases identical to TRBD2. V lost 3 bases, J lost 2 bases, and 12 bases stayed unmatched. The V gene's germline CDR1 is SNHLY and CDR2 FYNNEI. The CDR3 runs 19 residues. DNA for the CDR3: TGTGCCAGCAGTGATCCGGGACTAGCGGGAGTACTTAGCACCTACGAGCAGTACTTC. Translating it yields CASSDPGLAGVLSTYEQYF.

This clone was seen once. This chain links TRBV30 with TRBJ2-3; D remains unclear. The V gene lost 1 base and the J gene lost 2 bases, with 13 bases spanning the gap. Germline values: CDR1 GTSNPN, CDR2 SVGIG (reference sequence). The length of the CDR3 is 15 residues. This chain's CDR3 is CAWSGLGPSTDTQYF. CDR3 DNA: TGTGCCTGGAGTGGCCTAGGCCCCTCCACAGATACGCAGTATTTT.

The chain recombines TRBV21-1 with TRBJ1-2; TRBD1 reflects the table's D call only, with no check against the DNA. TRBV21-1 is designated a pseudogene. This CDR3 comprises 15 residues. CDR3 nucleotides: TGTGCCAGCAGCTCCCCTAGACAGCTACACTATGGCTACACCTTC. Translated, it gives CASSSPRQLHYGYTF.

The gene calls are TRBV30 and TRBJ1-1, with unresolved D. CDR3 length: 12 residues. The V gene's germline CDR1 is GTSNPN and CDR2 SVGIG (reference sequence). Trimming removed 0 bases at V and 8 bases at J, with 10 bases between. Here the CDR3 reads CAWSVSPTEAFF. In nucleotides, the CDR3 is TGTGCCTGGAGTGTAAGCCCGACAGAAGCTTTCTTT.